Listed here are 25 T cell receptor beta chains from one sample, sequenced in a study of STAT3 mutations in large granular lymphocyte leukemia. General study results and limits: Every T-LGLL patient had at least one immunodominant TCRbeta clonotype.

These receptors lack a known antigen. Only in-frame clones appear in the TCRdb table, and some are missing; sequencing was by immunoSEQ multiplex PCR. The sample carries 30,000 to 45,000 clones, approximately 90% recorded once. Material for sequencing was PBMCs. These receptors all stem from a human donor with T large granular lymphocyte leukemia. Some clones in this sample may be carry-over from other donors' samples.

The J gene is TRBJ2-1, the V gene TRBV11-2, with D perhaps TRBD2 (5 bases). Germline CDR1 is SGHAT and CDR2 is FQNNGV. The CDR3 is 15 residues long. The V end was cut by 6 bases, the J end by 6 bases, with 18 bases between. This CDR3 is CASSPAGIFGNEQFF. For the CDR3, the DNA is TGTGCCAGCAGTCCCGCCGGGATATTTGGCAATGAGCAGTTCTTC.

This chain connects TRBV15 to TRBJ2-3; 10 bases are shared with TRBD2. Germline CDR1 is LNHNV and CDR2 is YYDKDF (reference sequence). The CDR3 covers 16 residues. V dropped 0 bases and J dropped 6; count of bases not matched to a gene: 6. The CDR3 nucleotides are TGTGCCACCAGCAGAGACGACAGCGGGGGGGCGGATACGCAGTATTTT. It encodes CATSRDDSGGADTQYF. Variable domain in full (rest from reference TRBV15 and TRBJ2-3): DAMVIQNPRYQVTQFGKPVTLSCSQTLNHNVMYWYQQKSSQAPKLLFHYYDKDFNNEADTPDNFQSRRPNTSFCFLDIRSPGLGDTAMYLCATSRDDSGGADTQYFGPGTRLTVL.

J is TRBJ2-1 and V is TRBV6-5, with unresolved D. The CDR3 is 15 amino acids. Trimming took off 0 bases at V and 6 bases at J, with 12 bases between the two ends. Germline V lookup: CDR1 MNHEY, CDR2 SVGAGI. Here the CDR3 reads CASSYSTGLTNEQFF. The CDR3 DNA reads TGTGCCAGCAGTTACTCCACCGGGCTCACCAATGAGCAGTTCTTC.

V gene TRBV13 combines with J gene TRBJ2-5; no definite D call. Germline V lookup: CDR1 PRHDT, CDR2 FYEKMQ (reference sequence). V was cut by 5 bases and J by 0 bases, with 10 bases left in between. The CDR3 loop spans 14 amino acids. CDR3 residues: CASSVSEYQETQYF. DNA of the CDR3: TGTGCCAGCAGCGTATCGGAGTACCAAGAGACCCAGTACTTC.

The chain employs TRBV7-2 and TRBJ1-5; D is ambiguous. CDR1 is SGHTA and CDR2 is FQGNSA in the germline V gene. The length of the CDR3 is 15 residues. V was pared by 0 bases and J by 1 base, with 7 bases between. The CDR3 loop reads CASSLAGLSNQPQHF. The CDR3 DNA reads TGTGCCAGCAGCTTAGCAGGGTTGAGCAATCAGCCCCAGCATTTT.

The chain couples TRBV7-9 to TRBJ1-2; TRBD1 matches at 7 bases. Germline V gene lookup returns CDR1 SEHNR and CDR2 FQNEAQ (reference sequence). Trimming removed 5 bases from V and 4 bases from J; junction bases left unmatched: 13. This CDR3 contains 16 residues. The CDR3 loop is CASSHIRDSLIYGYTF. In nucleotides, the CDR3 is TGTGCCAGCAGCCACATAAGGGACAGCCTCATCTATGGCTACACCTTC.

The V and J genes are TRBV5-6 and TRBJ1-5; perhaps TRBD1 as D (5 bases). In germline, CDR1 is SGHDT, CDR2 YYEEEE. This CDR3 spans 16 amino acids. The germline V and J ends were trimmed by 7 bases and 6 bases, with 23 bases remaining between them. DNA of the CDR3: TGTGCCAGCGGTTTTGTTTGGGACGCTGGCGGTCAGCCCCAGCATTTT. It yields the protein CASGFVWDAGGQPQHF. The full variable domain, rest sourced from reference TRBV5-6 and TRBJ1-5, is DAGVTQSPTHLIKTRGQQVTLRCSPKSGHDTVSWYQQALGQGPQFIFQYYEEEERQRGNFPDRFSGHQFPNYSSELNVNALLLGDSALYLCASGFVWDAGGQPQHFGDGTRLSIL.

The V and J genes are TRBV28 and TRBJ1-5, with D possibly matching TRBD1 (6 bases). Trimming removed 3 bases from V and 7 bases from J, with 16 bases in between. The germline V gene encodes CDR1 MDHEN and CDR2 SYDVKM. This CDR3 is 15 amino acids long. CDR3 amino acids: CASSFWDGQGQPQHF. In DNA form, the CDR3 reads TGTGCCAGCAGTTTTTGGGACGGGCAGGGGCAGCCCCAGCATTTT.

This chain connects TRBV19 to TRBJ2-7, with 8 positions matching TRBD2. The V segment lost 6 bases and the J segment 5 bases; nucleotides outside the gene matches: 6. CDR3 length: 13 residues. Looked up from germline, CDR1 is LNHDA and CDR2 is SQIVND (reference sequence). CDR3 region: CASRPGLGNEQYF. CDR3 bases: TGTGCCAGTAGGCCGGGACTAGGAAACGAGCAGTACTTC.

The V and J genes are TRBV5-1 and TRBJ1-1; D gene unclear. Germline V gene data show CDR1 as SGHRS and CDR2 as YFSETQ. The CDR3 has 13 residues. Trimming took 4 bases from V and 0 from J, leaving 7 bases between them. The CDR3 sequence is CASSTRLNTEAFF. CDR3 bases: TGCGCCAGCAGCACCCGGTTGAACACTGAAGCTTTCTTT.

CDR3 nucleotides: TGTGCCACCAGCAGAGTACAGGGGTGGATGGGCTCCTACGAGCAGTACTTC. This encodes CATSRVQGWMGSYEQYF. This rearrangement joins TRBV15 to TRBJ2-7, with 7 positions matching TRBD1. After removal of 1 base from V and 0 bases from J, the junction contained 9 bases not matched to a gene. Looked up from germline, CDR1 is LNHNV and CDR2 is YYDKDF (reference sequence). This CDR3 spans 17 amino acids.

The chain is built from TRBV10-3 and TRBJ2-7; 9 positions match TRBD1. CDR3 size: 13 residues. Trimming at V came to 10 bases and at J to 3 bases, leaving 7 bases not matched to a gene. The germline V gene has CDR1 ENHRY and CDR2 SYGVKD. In DNA, the CDR3 is TGTGCCACGCAGGACAGGGGCGGCTACGAGCAGTACGTC. Its protein product is CATQDRGGYEQYV.

The chain joins TRBV2 to TRBJ2-5; 8 positions agree with TRBD1. This CDR3 has 13 residues. The trim removed 5 bases at V and 7 bases at J, leaving 6 bases unmatched. CDR1 SNHLY and CDR2 FYNNEI come from the germline V gene. CDR3 sequence: CASSPGTGGTQYF. CDR3 DNA sequence: TGTGCCAGCAGTCCCGGGACAGGCGGGACCCAGTACTTC.

This rearrangement joins TRBV25-1 to TRBJ1-6, with D unclear. The CDR3 has 13 amino acids. V was trimmed by 1 base and J by 7 bases, leaving 5 bases between them. Germline V CDR1 and CDR2: MGHDK, SYGVNS. Here the CDR3 reads CASSESPNSPLHF. The CDR3 DNA follows: TGTGCCAGCAGTGAATCTCCGAATTCACCCCTCCACTTT. Complete variable domain (other parts from reference TRBV25-1 and TRBJ1-6): EADIYQTPRYLVIGTGKKITLECSQTMGHDKMYWYQQDPGMELHLIHYSYGVNSTEKGDLSSESTVSRIRTEHFPLTLESARPSHTSQYLCASSESPNSPLHFGNGTRLTVT.

This rearrangement joins TRBV30 to TRBJ1-1, with D perhaps TRBD1 (6 bases). CDR3 length: 11 amino acids. Trimming took 5 bases from V and 8 from J, leaving 12 bases between them. CDR1 is GTSNPN, CDR2 SVGIG, per germline (reference sequence). DNA of the CDR3: TGTGCCTGGTACGGGGGCATAGAAGCTTTCTTT. As protein: CAWYGGIEAFF.

This chain links TRBV5-1 with TRBJ2-7; tentative D call: TRBD2 (7 bases). The V gene lost 3 bases and the J gene lost 7 bases, with 23 bases spanning the gap. CDR1 and CDR2 from the germline V gene are SGHRS and YFSETQ. CDR3 length: 16 residues. CDR3 region: CASSSYFAGAFVEQYF. CDR3 nucleotide sequence: TGCGCCAGCAGCTCCTATTTTGCGGGGGCCTTTGTGGAGCAGTACTTC.

This chain connects TRBV30 to TRBJ2-3; tentatively, D is TRBD1 or TRBD2 (5 bases each). The V end was cut by 0 bases, the J end by 5 bases, with 21 bases between. CDR1 is GTSNPN and CDR2 is SVGIG in the germline V gene (reference sequence). CDR3 size: 17 residues. In nucleotides, the CDR3 is TGTGCCTGGAGTGTAAGGGACGGTAGTCTCTTATTAGATACGCAGTATTTT. This gives the protein CAWSVRDGSLLLDTQYF.

This clone occurred once. The chain couples TRBV13 to TRBJ2-3; tentatively, D is TRBD2 (7 bases). Trimming left V 5 bases short and J 5 bases short, with 17 bases between. The CDR3 consists of 15 residues. Germline CDR1 and CDR2: PRHDT and FYEKMQ (reference sequence). CDR3 sequence (DNA): TGTGCCAGCAGCGGGGGAGGGGGGGCCTTAGATACGCAGTATTTT. Amino acid sequence: CASSGGGGALDTQYF.

V gene TRBV5-4 combines with J gene TRBJ1-6; 11 bases align to TRBD1. The CDR3 is 16 amino acids. The V gene's germline CDR1 is SGHNT and CDR2 YYREEE (reference sequence). V gave up 4 bases and J gave up 11 bases; unmatched junction bases: 11. DNA of the CDR3: TGTGCCAGCAGCGTAGCCGGGACAGGGGGAAATACACCCCTCCACTTT. Translated: CASSVAGTGGNTPLHF.

V is TRBV29-1 and J is TRBJ2-1; TRBD2 matches 8 bases. The V gene's germline CDR1 is SQVTM and CDR2 ANQGSEA. The CDR3 contains 14 residues. Trimming cost V 7 bases and J 4 bases; bases outside gene matches: 9. The CDR3 DNA follows: TGCAGCGGCGTGGCGGGGGGCCCTTACAATGAGCAGTTCTTC. It yields the protein CSGVAGGPYNEQFF.

The V gene is TRBV6-6, the J gene TRBJ2-5; TRBD1 matches at 8 bases. The germline V gene has CDR1 MNHNY and CDR2 SVGAGI (reference sequence). The CDR3 extends over 14 amino acids. J gave up 5 bases and V 6 bases, and 8 bases lay outside the gene matches. The CDR3: CASSLGQGRETQYF. The CDR3 region has the DNA TGTGCCAGCAGCCTTGGACAGGGTCGGGAGACCCAGTACTTC.

This clone turned up a few times. The genes are TRBV10-1 and TRBJ2-3; possible D gene TRBD1, 6 bases. Germline CDR1 and CDR2: WNHNN and SYGVQD (reference sequence). The CDR3 runs to 13 residues. Trimming cost V 7 bases and J 1 base, with 9 bases left between them. CDR3 residues: CASNRARTDTQYF. The CDR3 coding sequence is TGCGCCAGCAACAGGGCTCGCACAGATACGCAGTATTTT.

Only a few counts were recorded for this clone. The chain recombines TRBV6-5 with TRBJ1-6, with D possibly matching TRBD1 (5 bases). Trimming shortened V by 0 bases and J by 10 bases, and 16 bases separated the two germline ends. CDR1 is MNHEY, CDR2 SVGAGI, per germline. The CDR3 is 16 residues long. Here the CDR3 DNA reads TGTGCCAGCAGTTACTCGTTTCAGGGTACCGGATCACCCCTCCACTTT. Translating gives CASSYSFQGTGSPLHF.

This clone has a single count. V gene TRBV18 combines with J gene TRBJ2-3, with a possible D match to TRBD1 (5 bases). The CDR3 totals 14 residues. V lost 3 bases and J lost 0, with 7 bases in between. The V gene's germline CDR1 is KGHSH and CDR2 LQKENI. CDR3 sequence: CASSPGQSTDTQYF. DNA of the CDR3: TGTGCCAGCTCACCGGGGCAGAGCACAGATACGCAGTATTTT. The whole variable domain, filled in from reference TRBV18 and TRBJ2-3, reads NAGVMQNPRHLVRRRGQEARLRCSPMKGHSHVYWYRQLPEEGLKFMVYLQKENIIDESGMPKERFSAEFPKEGPSILRIQQVVRGDSAAYFCASSPGQSTDTQYFGPGTRLTVL.

The CDR3 region has the DNA TGTGCCAGTAGTATGGGGTCCCCACCAAATAACTATGGCTACACCTTC. It specifies CASSMGSPPNNYGYTF. The chain is built from TRBV19 and TRBJ1-2; no clear D. Germline values: CDR1 LNHDA, CDR2 SQIVND (reference sequence). Between the trimmed V and J ends, which lost 3 bases and 1 base, there was a span of 15 bases. CDR3 length equals 16 residues.